These 27 T cell receptor beta chains were all obtained from the same sample, sequenced in a study of glioma-infiltrating T cells (dated by TCRdb to 2015 to 2016). Sequenced on an Illumina MiSeq. The iRepertoire nested amplicon-rescue multiplex PCR (arm-PCR) platform was used to amplify TCR alpha and beta CDR3 regions from RNA. TCRdb ran its own pipeline on the public reads, namely fastp trimming at Q25 and MiXCR clone calling, and kept in-frame beta chains. All rows with the same CDR3 protein become a single entry with the most common DNA and genes. In all, the sample holds tens of thousands of distinct CDR3 sequences, and 35% to 45% of those were seen once. More than 30% of the sample comes from the top ten. Sequencing input: glioma tissue, nonneoplastic brain tissue, or PBMCs (not recorded which). The receptors derive from a human donor with low-grade glioma or glioblastoma, undergoing nonglioma brain surgery, or in good health (not recorded which).

Regarding this clonotype: One end of the junction varies from germline; a read error may be responsible. The chain combines TRBV27 with TRBJ2-2; D may be TRBD2 (6 bases). Per the germline V gene, CDR1 is MNHEY and CDR2 is SMNVEV (reference sequence). There are 13 residues in the CDR3. Here the CDR3 reads CACIRGGTGGLFF. In DNA, the CDR3 is TGTGCCTGCATTAGAGGAGGAACCGGGGGGCTGTTTTTT.

Points on this clonotype: Germline and junction disagree at one end, which may indicate a read error. The chain uses TRBV28 and TRBJ2-5; D possibly uses TRBD1 or TRBD2 (5 bases each). The CDR3 consists of 17 residues. Germline CDR1 reads MDHEN; CDR2 reads SYDVKM. The chain's CDR3 is CAISDLFGPRGQETQYF. The DNA of the CDR3 is TGTGCCATCAGTGACCTCTTCGGCCCGAGGGGCCAAGAGACCCAGTACTTC. Full variable domain (remainder filled in from reference TRBV28 and TRBJ2-5): DVKVTQSSRYLVKRTGEKVFLECVQDMDHENMFWYRQDPGLGLRLIYFSYDVKMKEKGDIPEGYSVSREKKERFSLILESASTNQTSMYLCAISDLFGPRGQETQYFGPGTRLLVL.

This clonotype was observed many times. The chain is built from TRBV18 and TRBJ2-1; D may be TRBD2 (6 bases). The ends were cut back, 6 bases at V and 0 bases at J, with 12 bases in the middle. The CDR3 loop spans 15 amino acids. Germline lookup yields CDR1 KGHSH and CDR2 LQKENI. CDR3: CASSLGTDSYNEQFF. The CDR3 DNA is TGTGCCAGCTCGTTGGGGACTGACTCCTACAATGAGCAGTTCTTC.

Ten or more counts support this clonotype. This chain connects TRBV28 to TRBJ2-3; no firm D call. V was clipped by 3 bases and J by 1 base, with 14 bases between them. Germline V gene data show CDR1 as MDHEN and CDR2 as SYDVKM. CDR3 length equals 16 residues. In nucleotides, the CDR3 is TGTGCCAGCAGTTTGCGTTCGATAACAGGCACAGATACGCAGTATTTT. Residues: CASSLRSITGTDTQYF.

As regards this clonotype: The junction differs from germline at one of its ends, possibly a read error. The CDR3 nucleotides read TGCATTGCTAGAGCGGAGGGGAGGCATGGGTACACCTTC. Amino acids: CIARAEGRHGYTF. The chain has TRBV20-1 and TRBJ1-2; TRBD1 is a possible D gene (5 bases). The CDR3 length is 13 residues. CDR1 and CDR2 (germline): DFQATT, SNEGSKA (reference sequence).

Only a few counts were recorded for this clonotype. This chain uses TRBV5-5 with TRBJ1-4; D is perhaps TRBD1 (5 bases). The V gene lost 0 bases and the J gene lost 6 bases, with 9 bases spanning the gap. This CDR3 has 14 amino acids. Germline CDR1 and CDR2: SGHKS and YYEKEE (reference sequence). The CDR3 coding sequence is TGTGCCAGCAGCTTGGGGGGACCGTATGAAAAACTGTTTTTT. It yields the protein CASSLGGPYEKLFF.

The genes are TRBV6-5 and TRBJ2-6; 8 nucleotides align to TRBD2. Germline V gene data show CDR1 as MNHEY and CDR2 as SVGAGI. J was trimmed by 18 bases and V by 0 bases; bases with no gene match: 22. The CDR3 runs to 18 residues. The CDR3 DNA reads TGTGCCAGCAGTTACTCTGGCGGGGGGACCTCTGGGGCCAACGTACCGACTTTC. Protein sequence: CASSYSGGGTSGANVPTF.

This clonotype was detected only once. V is TRBV7-2 and J is TRBJ2-5; TRBD1 agrees at 10 bases. CDR3 size: 16 residues. J gave up 6 bases and V 5 bases, and 12 bases lay outside the gene matches. Germline CDR1 reads SGHTA; CDR2 reads FQGNSA. CDR3 DNA sequence: TGTGCCAGCAGCGTGCGGGACAGGGGATCGACCAAGACCCAGTACTTC. Its protein product is CASSVRDRGSTKTQYF.

There are many counts of this clonotype. For the CDR3, the DNA is TGTGCCAGCAGCACCCAGCGGGGGGACTACGAGCAGTACTTC. Translating gives CASSTQRGDYEQYF. The rearrangement uses TRBV7-2 and TRBJ2-7; 9 bases line up with TRBD2. This CDR3 region has 14 residues. Germline lookup yields CDR1 SGHTA and CDR2 FQGNSA. With 5 bases clipped from V and 3 bases from J, the junction kept 5 bases outside the gene matches.

This clonotype has at least ten counts. The chain has TRBV5-5 and TRBJ2-4, with a tentative D call TRBD2 (5 bases). With 3 bases removed from V and 0 bases from J, the gap between germline ends came to 13 bases. CDR3 size: 16 residues. CDR1 is SGHKS, CDR2 YYEKEE, per germline (reference sequence). CDR3 DNA sequence: TGTGCCAGCAGCTATGAGCGGACCCTAGCCAAAAACATTCAGTACTTC. Translating gives CASSYERTLAKNIQYF.

Comment on this clonotype: A much larger clone differs by one base, so this may be a read error. The chain is built from TRBV5-1 and TRBJ2-7, with 13 nucleotides matching TRBD2. CDR1 and CDR2 from the germline V gene are SGHRS and YFSETQ. This CDR3 is built from 15 residues. Here the CDR3 DNA reads TGCGACAGCAGCAACGGACTAGCGGGAGCCTACGAGCAGTACTTC. Its protein is CDSSNGLAGAYEQYF. Full variable domain (missing parts from reference TRBV5-1 and TRBJ2-7): KAGVTQTPRYLIKTRGQQVTLSCSPISGHRSVSWYQQTPGQGLQFLFEYFSETQRNKGNFPGRFSGRQFSNSRSEMNVSTLELGDSALYLCDSSNGLAGAYEQYFGPGTRLTVT.

This clonotype was detected only a few times. The J gene is TRBJ2-3, the V gene TRBV9, with 10 bases identical to TRBD1. With 3 bases clipped from V and 5 bases from J, the junction kept 6 bases outside the gene matches. CDR1 and CDR2 (germline): SGDLS, YYNGEE. The CDR3 sequence is 15 residues long. As DNA, the CDR3 is TGTGCCAGCAGCGCGACGGGACAGGGGAGAGATACGCAGTATTTT. Its protein product is CASSATGQGRDTQYF.

This clonotype appeared many times. J is TRBJ2-3 and V is TRBV7-9; TRBD2 is a possible D gene (5 bases). CDR1 and CDR2 (germline): SEHNR, FQNEAQ (reference sequence). The CDR3 has 16 amino acids. Trimming removed 5 bases at V and 1 base at J, with 16 bases between. The CDR3 reads CASSTSGVFGTDTQYF. As DNA, the CDR3 is TGTGCCAGCAGCACCTCCGGGGTTTTTGGCACAGATACGCAGTATTTT.

For this clonotype: This may arise from a read error, as a much more abundant clone is one base away. The rearrangement joins TRBV7-8 to TRBJ1-2; D is undetermined. The CDR3 length is 12 residues. Looked up from germline, CDR1 is SGHVS and CDR2 is FQNEAQ. CDR3 sequence: CASSSGGSGHTF. Here the CDR3 DNA reads TGTGCCAGCAGCTCCGGAGGGAGTGGCCACACCTTC.

This clonotype was counted at least ten times. The rearrangement links TRBV12-3 or TRBV12-4 to TRBJ1-5; tentatively, D is TRBD1 (6 bases). Trimming pared 5 bases from V and 9 bases from J, leaving 11 bases between. The CDR3 loop spans 12 amino acids. The CDR3 spells CASSTQGLPQHF. The CDR3 DNA is TGTGCCAGCAGTACCCAGGGGCTGCCCCAGCATTTT.

With respect to this clonotype: This clone may be a read error of a much larger clone one base away. Since no conserved phenylalanine or tryptophan closes the CDR3, a read error is the likely cause. The chain uses TRBV7-9 and TRBJ1-2, with D unresolved. V was pared by 3 bases and J by 0 bases, with 8 bases between. This CDR3 is built from 14 residues. The germline CDR1 and CDR2 sequences are SEHNR and FQNEAQ (reference sequence). In DNA, the CDR3 is TGTGCCAGCAGCTTTGGACGGACTAACTATGGCTACACCCTC. This sequence encodes CASSFGRTNYGYTL.

With regard to this clonotype: The junction shows a germline mismatch at one end, possibly a read error. This chain links TRBV5-6 with TRBJ2-5; D might be TRBD1 (6 bases). Germline assignment: CDR1 SGHDT and CDR2 YYEEEE. This CDR3 comprises 14 residues. The chain's CDR3 is CARSLAQGQETQYF. The CDR3 nucleotides read TGTGCCAGGAGCTTGGCGCAGGGACAAGAGACACAGTACTTC.

This clonotype was seen a handful of times. This clone may be a read error of a much larger clone one base away. The chain carries TRBV3-1 and TRBJ2-3; 8 bases line up with TRBD2. CDR3 size: 16 residues. Germline trimming cut 0 bases from V and 1 base from J; bases unmatched to any gene: 3. CDR1 is LGHDT, CDR2 YNNKEL, per germline (reference sequence). CDR3 sequence (DNA): TGTGCCAGCAGCCAAGATCCAGCGGGGGGCACAGATACGCAGTATTTT. As protein: CASSQDPAGGTDTQYF.

The chain links TRBV27 to TRBJ1-2; TRBD1 might be the D (6 bases). The CDR3 is made up of 16 amino acids. V lost 0 bases, J lost 3 bases, and 14 bases lay in between. Germline lookup yields CDR1 MNHEY and CDR2 SMNVEV (reference sequence). The CDR3 loop is CASSLSGNRDYYGYTF. The CDR3 nucleotides are TGTGCCAGCAGTTTATCGGGGAACAGGGATTACTATGGCTACACCTTC.

Many counts were recorded for this clonotype. The rearrangement joins TRBV2 to TRBJ1-2; 7 bases align to TRBD1. The CDR3 consists of 13 residues. J lost 4 bases, V lost 7 bases, and 6 bases had no gene match. CDR1 is SNHLY, CDR2 FYNNEI, per germline. The CDR3 loop is CASTRQGGYGYTF. As DNA, the CDR3 is TGTGCCAGCACAAGACAGGGTGGCTATGGCTACACCTTC.

In this sample, this clonotype turned up many times. The V call is TRBV5-1, the J call TRBJ2-3, with 7 bases identical to TRBD2. Germline CDR1 is SGHRS and CDR2 is YFSETQ. Germline trimming cut 1 base from V and 1 base from J; bases unmatched to any gene: 15. The length of the CDR3 is 19 residues. As DNA, the CDR3 is TGCGCCAGCAGCTTGTTATCTTCGGGGGAGGGCCGTCGCACAGATACGCAGTATTTT. Its protein is CASSLLSSGEGRRTDTQYF.

This clonotype has a count of ten or more. This rearrangement joins TRBV24-1 to TRBJ2-5; D unclear. This CDR3 contains 12 residues. Trimming left V 1 base short and J 5 bases short, with 4 bases between. CDR1 is KGHDR and CDR2 is SFDVKD in the germline V gene. The CDR3 here is CATSDFRETQYF. The CDR3 coding sequence is TGTGCCACCAGTGATTTCAGGGAGACCCAGTACTTC.

A remark on this clonotype: This may come from a read error, since a much larger clone is one base off. The chain joins TRBV29-1 to TRBJ2-1, with a possible D match to TRBD2 (5 bases). Per the germline V gene, CDR1 is SQVTM and CDR2 is ANQGSEA. The CDR3 has 14 amino acids. Trimming pared 1 base from V and 7 bases from J, leaving 14 bases between. The CDR3 spells CSVEGQEVINEQFF. The CDR3 nucleotides are TGCAGCGTTGAAGGTCAGGAGGTCATTAATGAGCAGTTCTTC.

With respect to this clonotype: A much bigger clone sits one base away, suggesting this may be a read error. V gene TRBV5-1 combines with J gene TRBJ1-3, with 8 bases lining up with TRBD1. Germline V gives CDR1 SGHRS, CDR2 YFSETQ. This CDR3 region has 16 residues. The trim removed 4 bases at V and 0 bases at J, leaving 6 bases unmatched. Here the CDR3 DNA reads TGCGCCAGCAGCGTGGGACAGGCCGTCTCTGGAAACACCATATATTTT. Protein sequence: CASSVGQAVSGNTIYF.

Turning to this clonotype: A read error is likely, as this CDR3 ends without the conserved phenylalanine or tryptophan. The CDR3 is CSARDARTYCYTS. The CDR3 DNA reads TGCAGTGCTAGAGATGCCCGTACCTATTGCTACACCTCC. The chain carries TRBV20-1 and TRBJ1-2, with D uncertain. Per the germline V gene, CDR1 is DFQATT and CDR2 is SNEGSKA (reference sequence). This CDR3 spans 13 amino acids.

J is TRBJ2-7 and V is TRBV6-5; 12 nucleotides align to TRBD2. The ends lost 2 bases at V and 0 bases at J; junction bases unmatched: 5. The length of the CDR3 is 17 residues. Per germline, CDR1 MNHEY and CDR2 SVGAGI. CDR3 residues: CASSYPTSGSFSYEQYF. Here the CDR3 DNA reads TGTGCCAGCAGTTACCCGACTAGCGGGAGTTTCTCCTACGAGCAGTACTTC.

This clonotype was seen ten or more times. The V and J genes are TRBV5-1 and TRBJ1-1, with a possible D match to TRBD1 (5 bases). V lost 3 bases and J 0 bases, leaving 12 bases between the germline ends. CDR1 is SGHRS, CDR2 YFSETQ, per germline. The CDR3 contains 15 residues. The CDR3 sequence: CASSWDRRMNTEAFF. For the CDR3, the DNA is TGCGCCAGCAGCTGGGACCGAAGAATGAACACTGAAGCTTTCTTT.